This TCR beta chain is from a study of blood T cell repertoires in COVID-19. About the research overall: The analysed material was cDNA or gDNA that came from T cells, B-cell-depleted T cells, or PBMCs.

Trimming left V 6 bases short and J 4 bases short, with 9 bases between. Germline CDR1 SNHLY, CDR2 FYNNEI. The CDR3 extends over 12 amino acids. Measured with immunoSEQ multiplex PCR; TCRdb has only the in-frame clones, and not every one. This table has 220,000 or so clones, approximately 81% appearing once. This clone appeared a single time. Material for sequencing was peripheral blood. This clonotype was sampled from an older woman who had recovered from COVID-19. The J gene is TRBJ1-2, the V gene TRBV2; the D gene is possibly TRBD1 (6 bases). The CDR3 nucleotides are TGTGCCAGCAGCCAGGGGCCCTATGGCTACACCTTC. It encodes CASSQGPYGYTF.